A selection of T cell receptor beta chains follows, all from one sample in a study of human T cells and chemical hapten exposure. In TCRdb, the RACE reads were re-called with MiXCR into one record per CDR3 protein. The sample shows 380,000 or so distinct CDR3 sequences, around 4.8% of them seen only once. The sequenced sample was whole blood, obtained in connection with sensitization to the hapten diphenylcyclopropenone (DPC). These receptors originate from a woman between 50 and 59 years old with alopecia areata. Some clones in this sample may be carry-over from other donors' samples. The CDR3 runs from the conserved cysteine through the conserved F or W. A D gene is named only where the DNA matches it firmly. Clone size appears in some rows only: once, few, many, or a class for an expanded clone.

d_call | j_call | v_call | clone_size | cdr3_aa | cdr3_nt
NA | TRBJ1-1 | TRBV7-2 | NA | CASSLTRAGPSEAFF | TGTGCCAGCAGCTTAACCAGAGCGGGGCCGAGTGAAGCTTTCTTT
NA | TRBJ2-3 | TRBV29-1 | many | CSVEGLEDTQYF | TGCAGCGTTGAAGGACTAGAGGATACGCAGTATTTT
TRBD1 | TRBJ1-2 | TRBV28 | many | CASSRTGFLGYTF | TGTGCCAGCAGTAGGACAGGGTTTCTTGGCTACACCTTC
NA | TRBJ2-5 | TRBV28 | many | CASSFVGEIQETQYF | TGTGCCAGCAGTTTTGTAGGGGAAATCCAAGAGACCCAGTACTTC
NA | TRBJ2-7 | TRBV12-3/TRBV12-4 | NA | CASSFGARYEQYF | TGTGCCAGCAGTTTCGGGGCGCGCTACGAGCAGTACTTC
TRBD2 | TRBJ2-3 | TRBV4-1 | few | CASSQEKAGGQNTQYF | TGCGCCAGCAGCCAAGAGAAGGCGGGGGGGCAAAATACGCAGTATTTT
TRBD1 | TRBJ2-7 | TRBV6-6 | NA | CASSLTGVEQYF | TGTGCCAGCAGCCTCACAGGGGTCGAGCAGTACTTC
NA | TRBJ1-6 | TRBV18 | few | CASSAGTSLNSPLHF | TGTGCCAGCTCTGCTGGGACATCTTTGAATTCACCCCTCCACTTT
NA | TRBJ1-5 | TRBV7-3 | NA | CASSLTGQSNQPQHF | TGTGCCAGCAGCTTAACAGGACAGAGCAATCAGCCCCAGCATTTT
NA | TRBJ2-3 | TRBV24-1 | many | CATSDPRDTQYF | TGTGCCACCAGTGATCCCAGGGATACGCAGTATTTT
NA | TRBJ2-7 | TRBV6-1 | once | CASSERQAYEQYF | TGTGCCAGCAGTGAACGTCAAGCCTACGAGCAGTACTTC
TRBD1 | TRBJ1-5 | TRBV2 | NA | CASNGDRGSNQPQHF | TGTGCCAGCAACGGGGACAGGGGCAGCAATCAGCCCCAGCATTTT
NA | TRBJ2-3 | TRBV20-1 | many | CSARITDTQYF | TGCAGTGCTAGAATCACAGATACGCAGTATTTT
NA | TRBJ2-2 | TRBV29-1 | many | CSVGKDGHTGELFF | TGCAGCGTTGGAAAAGATGGACACACCGGGGAGCTGTTTTTT
NA | TRBJ2-1 | TRBV14 | many | CASYGGTPYNEQFF | TGTGCCAGCTACGGCGGGACCCCCTACAATGAGCAGTTCTTC
TRBD2 | TRBJ2-1 | TRBV12-3/TRBV12-4 | many | CASSPSGWEVGNEQFF | TGTGCCAGCAGCCCTAGCGGGTGGGAAGTAGGAAATGAGCAGTTCTTC
TRBD1 | TRBJ2-7 | TRBV6-5 | many | CASRPNRGSLYEQYF | TGTGCCAGCAGACCAAACAGGGGGTCCCTCTACGAGCAGTACTTC